Below, one T cell receptor beta chain is given with its context. This entry is derived from a study of blood T cells in healthy people across ages. The germline CDR1 and CDR2 sequences are MNHNY and SVGAGI (reference sequence). J gave up 2 bases and V 8 bases, and 12 bases lay outside the gene matches. This CDR3 region has 16 residues. Together with a sample-barcoded 5' primer, a J-beta primer mix was included in a second PCR lasting roughly 6 to 12 cycles. Each CDR3 protein is one row after TCRdb ran MiXCR on the 5' RACE reads. The repertoire holds 450,000 to 650,000 distinct CDR3 sequences, with 20% to 30% as singletons. These data also formed part of another study, on T cells of mothers and their children. That paper states: The donor cohort consisted of a few healthy Caucasian mothers and their six children. Barcodes and 2-4 random nucleotides were added by M1S in the second PCR. Persistent microchimeric T cell clones were not found at ~100 per million sensitivity.

The sequencing input was blood. The chain recombines TRBV6-6 with TRBJ2-3; 8 nucleotides agree with TRBD2. The sequence was obtained from a boy aged 10-17 years in good health. The CDR3 DNA reads as TGTGCCAGCCGCTCAAGATCGGGGGGGACCACAGATACGCAGTATTTT. Its translation is CASRSRSGGTTDTQYF.